The 14 T cell receptor beta chains in this list originate from one sample, sequenced in a study of blood T cell repertoires in COVID-19. Assay: immunoSEQ multiplex PCR; the TCRdb copy retains only in-frame clones and omits some. The sample shows tens of thousands of clones, 85% to 90% of them seen only once. Specimen: peripheral blood. These receptors were taken from a man aged 50 to 60 in a cohort sampled during active COVID-19.

The chain joins TRBV27 to TRBJ2-7; D is undetermined. Germline V gene sequence: CDR1 MNHEY, CDR2 SMNVEV (reference sequence). The CDR3 spans 14 residues. Trimming removed 5 bases from V and 4 bases from J, with 15 bases in between. The CDR3 here is CASSERIGLYEQYF. DNA for the CDR3: TGTGCCAGCAGTGAGAGGATTGGCCTTTACGAGCAGTACTTC.

CDR3 DNA sequence: TGTGCCATCAGTGGACTAGCGGGCACCGGGGAGCTGTTTTTT. It yields the protein CAISGLAGTGELFF. V gene TRBV10-3 combines with J gene TRBJ2-2, with 10 bases identical to TRBD2. From germline, CDR1 is ENHRY and CDR2 SYGVKD. With V trimmed by 4 bases and J by 4 bases, 0 bases remained unmatched. The CDR3 contains 14 residues.

V gene TRBV5-1 combines with J gene TRBJ1-2, with D maybe TRBD1 (5 bases). Trimming shortened V by 1 base and J by 2 bases, and 12 bases separated the two germline ends. CDR1 and CDR2 (germline): SGHRS, YFSETQ. The CDR3 contains 15 residues. CDR3 sequence (DNA): TGCGCCAGCAGCTTGCGTGGGGGGGACAACTATGGCTACACCTTC. Encoded protein: CASSLRGGDNYGYTF.

The sample holds one count of this clone. This chain links TRBV10-3 with TRBJ2-7; D may be TRBD2 (5 bases). The germline V gene has CDR1 ENHRY and CDR2 SYGVKD. The V end lost 5 bases, the J end lost 4 bases, and 12 bases lay between the germline ends. The CDR3 runs 13 residues. The CDR3 loop reads CAISREASYEQYV. In DNA, the CDR3 is TGTGCCATCAGTCGGGAAGCAAGTTACGAGCAGTACGTC.

The chain has TRBV30 and TRBJ1-2; D is ambiguous. CDR3 length: 12 amino acids. The germline CDR1 and CDR2 sequences are GTSNPN and SVGIG (reference sequence). V was shortened by 2 bases and J by 8 bases, with 12 bases between the two germline ends. This CDR3 reads CAWSPFDGGYTF. In DNA, the CDR3 is TGTGCCTGGAGTCCTTTTGACGGGGGCTACACCTTC.

In its sample, this clone was seen a few times. This sequence is one base from a far larger clone and is likely a read error. The gene calls are TRBV5-1 and TRBJ2-7; 7 bases are a match to TRBD2. This CDR3 has 14 residues. Per germline, CDR1 SGHRS and CDR2 YFSETQ. CDR3 DNA: TGCGCCAGCTGCTTTACGGGGGAGGGGTACGAGCAGTACGTC. Encoded protein: CASCFTGEGYEQYV.

The chain recombines TRBV10-1 with TRBJ2-5, with TRBD2 matching over 15 bases. The CDR3 extends over 15 amino acids. The J segment lost 7 bases and the V segment lost 6 bases, leaving 6 bases of the junction unmatched. Germline values: CDR1 WNHNN, CDR2 SYGVQD (reference sequence). CDR3 sequence: CASSGTSGGRVTQYF. For the CDR3, the DNA is TGCGCCAGCAGCGGGACTAGCGGGGGGAGGGTGACCCAGTACTTC.

V usage is TRBV6-5 and J usage is TRBJ1-6; 11 bases match TRBD1. Germline V CDR1 and CDR2: MNHEY, SVGAGI. Germline trimming cut 2 bases from V and 6 bases from J; bases unmatched to any gene: 3. The CDR3 consists of 16 residues. CDR3 sequence: CASSYAGTGGNSPLHF. CDR3 DNA sequence: TGTGCCAGCAGTTACGCCGGGACAGGGGGTAATTCACCCCTCCACTTT.

This chain uses TRBV4-1 with TRBJ1-5; D gene unclear. With 0 bases removed from V and 7 bases from J, the gap between germline ends came to 7 bases. Germline V gene sequence: CDR1 MGHRA, CDR2 YSYEKL. This CDR3 has 13 amino acids. The CDR3 reads CASSQDQYQPQHF. In DNA form, the CDR3 reads TGCGCCAGCAGCCAAGATCAGTACCAGCCCCAGCATTTT.

The chain uses TRBV19 and TRBJ1-1; D is ambiguous. Germline CDR1 and CDR2: LNHDA and SQIVND (reference sequence). V shed 5 bases and J shed 4 bases, with 11 bases lying between them. CDR3 length: 13 residues. The chain's CDR3 is CASSVVGFTEAFF. The CDR3 nucleotides read TGTGCCAGTAGTGTAGTTGGCTTCACTGAAGCTTTCTTT.

The CDR3 is CASSLEATDTQYF. The CDR3 DNA follows: TGCGCCAGCAGCCTAGAAGCCACAGATACGCAGTATTTT. The chain employs TRBV4-3 and TRBJ2-3, with D unclear. The germline V gene has CDR1 LGHNA and CDR2 YSLEER. The CDR3 is 13 amino acids. Trimming took 4 bases from V and 2 from J, leaving 7 bases between them.

The rearrangement uses TRBV4-1 and TRBJ2-7; 10 positions agree with TRBD1. Germline CDR1 MGHRA, CDR2 YSYEKL. J lost 1 base, V lost 3 bases, and 3 bases had no gene match. The CDR3 length is 15 residues. CDR3 DNA sequence: TGCGCCAGCAGCCATGGACAGGGGGGTTCCTACGAGCAGTACTTC. Amino acid sequence: CASSHGQGGSYEQYF.

This clone was recorded once. The chain combines TRBV11-3 with TRBJ2-7; TRBD1 aligns across 9 bases. The V and J ends lost 5 bases and 3 bases, in that order; junction bases with no gene match: 8. The CDR3 runs 15 residues. From germline, CDR1 is SGHNT and CDR2 YENEEA. CDR3 in amino acids: CASSQPGQGRYEQYF. The CDR3, as DNA: TGTGCCAGCAGCCAACCGGGACAGGGCCGCTACGAGCAGTACTTC. Variable domain in full (rest from reference TRBV11-3 and TRBJ2-7): EAGVVQSPRYKIIEKKQPVAFWCNPISGHNTLYWYLQNLGQGPELLIRYENEEAVDDSQLPKDRFSAERLKGVDSTLKIQPAELGDSAVYLCASSQPGQGRYEQYFGPGTRLTVT.

The chain uses TRBV11-2 and TRBJ2-7; maybe TRBD2 (6 bases). The CDR3 is 18 residues long. The V end was cut by 1 base, the J end by 0 bases, with 19 bases between. The germline V gene encodes CDR1 SGHAT and CDR2 FQNNGV. CDR3 nucleotide sequence: TGTGCCAGCAGCTTAGTGGGCAGGTCGGCGGGGCCCTCCTACGAGCAGTACTTC. Translation gives CASSLVGRSAGPSYEQYF.